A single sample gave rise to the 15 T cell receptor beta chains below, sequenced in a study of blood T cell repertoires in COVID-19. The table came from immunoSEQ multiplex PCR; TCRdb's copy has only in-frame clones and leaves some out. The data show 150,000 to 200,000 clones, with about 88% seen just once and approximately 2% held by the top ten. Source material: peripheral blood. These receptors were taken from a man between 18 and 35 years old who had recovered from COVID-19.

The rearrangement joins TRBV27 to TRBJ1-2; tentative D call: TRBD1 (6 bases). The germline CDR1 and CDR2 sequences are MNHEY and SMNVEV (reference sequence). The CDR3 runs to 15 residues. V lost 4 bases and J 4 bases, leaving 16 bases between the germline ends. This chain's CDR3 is CASSSGGARLYGYTF. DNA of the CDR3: TGTGCCAGCAGTTCCGGGGGGGCGCGACTCTATGGCTACACCTTC.

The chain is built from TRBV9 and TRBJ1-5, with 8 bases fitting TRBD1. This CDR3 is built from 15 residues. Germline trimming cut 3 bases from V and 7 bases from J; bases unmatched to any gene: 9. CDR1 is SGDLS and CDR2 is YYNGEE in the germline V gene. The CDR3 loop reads CASSGQGAPGQPQHF. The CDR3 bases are TGTGCCAGCAGCGGGCAGGGGGCCCCCGGGCAGCCCCAGCATTTT.

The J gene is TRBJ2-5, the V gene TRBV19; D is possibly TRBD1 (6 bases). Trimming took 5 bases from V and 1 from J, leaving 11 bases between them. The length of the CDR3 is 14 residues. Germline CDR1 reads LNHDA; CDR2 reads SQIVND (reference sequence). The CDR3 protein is CASSLTGTQETQYF. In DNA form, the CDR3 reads TGTGCCAGTAGTTTAACAGGGACCCAAGAGACCCAGTACTTC.

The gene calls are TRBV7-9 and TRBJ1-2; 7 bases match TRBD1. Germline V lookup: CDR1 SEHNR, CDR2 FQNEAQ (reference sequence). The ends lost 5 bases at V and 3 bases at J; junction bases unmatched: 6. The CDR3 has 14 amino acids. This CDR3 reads CASSQRQGDYGYTF. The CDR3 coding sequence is TGTGCCAGCAGCCAGAGACAGGGTGACTATGGCTACACCTTC.

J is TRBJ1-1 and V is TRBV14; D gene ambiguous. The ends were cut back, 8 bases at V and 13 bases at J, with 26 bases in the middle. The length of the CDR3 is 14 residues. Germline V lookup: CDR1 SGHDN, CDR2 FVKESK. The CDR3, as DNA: TGTGCCAGCGGGCCAAGTTATAGCGTCCCTTCACTTTTCTTT. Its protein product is CASGPSYSVPSLFF.

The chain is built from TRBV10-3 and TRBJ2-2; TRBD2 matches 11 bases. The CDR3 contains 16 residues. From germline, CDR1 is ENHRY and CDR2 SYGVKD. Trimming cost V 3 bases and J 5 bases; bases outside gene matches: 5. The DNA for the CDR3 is TGTGCCATCAGTGAATCCGGGACTAGCGGTACCGGGGAGCTGTTTTTT. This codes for CAISESGTSGTGELFF.

The CDR3 DNA sequence: TGTGCCAGCAGTAGGGGGATTGGGGGCAATGAGCAGTTCTTC. Protein sequence: CASSRGIGGNEQFF. The chain carries TRBV6-5 and TRBJ2-1; D possibly corresponds to TRBD1 (6 bases). CDR1 is MNHEY, CDR2 SVGAGI, per germline. The CDR3 extends over 14 amino acids. The V and J ends lost 5 bases and 6 bases respectively, with 14 bases between them.

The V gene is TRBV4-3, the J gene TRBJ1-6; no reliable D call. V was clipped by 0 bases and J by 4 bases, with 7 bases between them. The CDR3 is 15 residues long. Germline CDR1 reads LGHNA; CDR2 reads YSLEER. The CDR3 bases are TGCGCCAGCAGCCAAGACGTGACTTATAATTCACCCCTCCACTTT. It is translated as CASSQDVTYNSPLHF.

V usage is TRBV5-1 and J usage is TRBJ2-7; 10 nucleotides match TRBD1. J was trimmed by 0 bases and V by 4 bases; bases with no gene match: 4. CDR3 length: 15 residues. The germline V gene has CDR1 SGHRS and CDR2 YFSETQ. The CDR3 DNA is TGCGCCAGCAGCAGCGGGACAGGGGTCTCCTACGAGCAGTACTTC. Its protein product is CASSSGTGVSYEQYF.

DNA of the CDR3: TGTGCCTGGAGTTCGGGACAGGGGAATCAGCCCCAGCATTTT. Residues: CAWSSGQGNQPQHF. The chain recombines TRBV30 with TRBJ1-5; 10 positions agree with TRBD1. CDR3 length: 14 residues. V lost 2 bases, J lost 4 bases, and 2 bases stayed unmatched. Germline-derived CDR1 and CDR2 are GTSNPN and SVGIG (reference sequence).

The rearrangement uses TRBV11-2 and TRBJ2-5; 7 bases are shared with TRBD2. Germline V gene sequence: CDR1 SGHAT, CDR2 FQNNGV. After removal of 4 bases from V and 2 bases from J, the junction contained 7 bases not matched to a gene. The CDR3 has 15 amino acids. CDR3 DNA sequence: TGTGCCAGCAGCTCCTCACTAGCGAAACAAGAGACCCAGTACTTC. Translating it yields CASSSSLAKQETQYF.

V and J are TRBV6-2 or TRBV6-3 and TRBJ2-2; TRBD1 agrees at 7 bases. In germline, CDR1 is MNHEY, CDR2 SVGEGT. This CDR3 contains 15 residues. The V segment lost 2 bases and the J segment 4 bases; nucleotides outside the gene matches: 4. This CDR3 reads CASSYDRVTTGELFF. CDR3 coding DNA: TGTGCCAGCAGTTACGACAGGGTGACCACCGGGGAGCTGTTTTTT.

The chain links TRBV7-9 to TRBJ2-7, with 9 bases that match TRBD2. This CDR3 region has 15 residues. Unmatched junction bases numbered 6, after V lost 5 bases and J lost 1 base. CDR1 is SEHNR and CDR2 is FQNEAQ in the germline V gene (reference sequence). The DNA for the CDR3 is TGTGCCAGCAGCGCTAGCGGGACCGTTTCCTACGAGCAGTACTTC. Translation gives CASSASGTVSYEQYF.

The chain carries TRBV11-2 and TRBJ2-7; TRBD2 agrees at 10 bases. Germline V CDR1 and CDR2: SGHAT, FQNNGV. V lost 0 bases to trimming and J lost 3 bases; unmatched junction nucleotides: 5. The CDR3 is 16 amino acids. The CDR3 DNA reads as TGTGCCAGCAGCTTAGATATCCCTAGCGGGAGCTACGAGCAGTACTTC. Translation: CASSLDIPSGSYEQYF.

The CDR3 spells CASSTGQRNNEQFF. The CDR3, as DNA: TGTGCCAGTAGTACGGGACAGCGGAACAATGAGCAGTTCTTC. The V call is TRBV19, the J call TRBJ2-1; 7 nucleotides agree with TRBD1. This CDR3 comprises 14 residues. In germline, CDR1 is LNHDA, CDR2 SQIVND (reference sequence). Trimming took 4 bases from V and 5 from J; bases not matched to a gene: 5.